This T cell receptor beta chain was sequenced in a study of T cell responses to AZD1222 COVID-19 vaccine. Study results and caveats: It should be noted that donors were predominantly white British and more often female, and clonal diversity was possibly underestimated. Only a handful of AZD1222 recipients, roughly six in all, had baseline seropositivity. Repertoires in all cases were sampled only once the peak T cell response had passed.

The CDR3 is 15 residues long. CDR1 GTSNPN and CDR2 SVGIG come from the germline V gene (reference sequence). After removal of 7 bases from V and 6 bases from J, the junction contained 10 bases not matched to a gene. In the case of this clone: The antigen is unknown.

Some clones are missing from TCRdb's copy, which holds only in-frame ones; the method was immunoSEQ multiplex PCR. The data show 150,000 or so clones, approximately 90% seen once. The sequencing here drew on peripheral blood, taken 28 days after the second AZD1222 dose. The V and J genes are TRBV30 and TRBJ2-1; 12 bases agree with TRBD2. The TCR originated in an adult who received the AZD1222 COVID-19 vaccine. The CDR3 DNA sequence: TGTGCCTTCGGGACTAGCGGGTTAGACCTCAATGAGCAGTTCTTC. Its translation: CAFGTSGLDLNEQFF.